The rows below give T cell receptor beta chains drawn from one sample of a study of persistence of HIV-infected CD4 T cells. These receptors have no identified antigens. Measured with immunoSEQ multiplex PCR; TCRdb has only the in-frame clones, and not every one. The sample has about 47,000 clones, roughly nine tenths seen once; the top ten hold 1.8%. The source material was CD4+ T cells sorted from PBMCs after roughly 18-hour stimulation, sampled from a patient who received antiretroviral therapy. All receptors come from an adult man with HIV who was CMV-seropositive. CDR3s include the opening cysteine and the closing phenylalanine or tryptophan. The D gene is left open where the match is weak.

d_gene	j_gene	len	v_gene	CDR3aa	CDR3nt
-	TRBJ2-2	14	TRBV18	CASSTWTDGGELFF	TGTGCCAGCTCAACTTGGACAGATGGGGGGGAGCTGTTTTTT
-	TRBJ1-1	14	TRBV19	CASSIAVAETEAFF	TGTGCCAGTAGTATAGCGGTGGCCGAGACTGAAGCTTTCTTT
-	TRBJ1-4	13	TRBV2	CASSDMGNEKLFF	TGTGCCAGCAGTGATATGGGTAATGAAAAACTGTTTTTT
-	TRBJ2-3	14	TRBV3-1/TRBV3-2	CASSSGPSTDTQYF	TGTGCCAGCAGCTCCGGTCCTAGCACAGATACGCAGTATTTT
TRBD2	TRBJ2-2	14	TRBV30	CAWSEGRATGELFF	TGTGCCTGGAGTGAAGGGAGGGCGACCGGGGAGCTGTTTTTT
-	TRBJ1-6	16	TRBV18	CASSPRTPDSNSPLHF	TGTGCCAGCTCACCTCGAACGCCGGACAGCAATTCACCCCTCCACTTT
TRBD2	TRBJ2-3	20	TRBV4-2	CASSQDWRTSGFPSTDTQYF	TGTGCCAGCAGCCAAGATTGGCGGACTAGCGGATTCCCTAGCACAGATACGCAGTATTTT
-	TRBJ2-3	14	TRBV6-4	CASSDLGGTDTQYF	TGTGCCAGCAGTGACTTAGGCGGCACAGATACGCAGTATTTT
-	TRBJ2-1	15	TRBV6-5	CASRTALTSYNEQFF	TGTGCCAGCAGGACCGCCCTCACCTCCTACAATGAGCAGTTCTTC
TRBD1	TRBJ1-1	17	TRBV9	CASSPRTGGAFYTEAFF	TGTGCCAGCAGCCCCCGGACAGGGGGCGCATTTTACACTGAAGCTTTCTTT